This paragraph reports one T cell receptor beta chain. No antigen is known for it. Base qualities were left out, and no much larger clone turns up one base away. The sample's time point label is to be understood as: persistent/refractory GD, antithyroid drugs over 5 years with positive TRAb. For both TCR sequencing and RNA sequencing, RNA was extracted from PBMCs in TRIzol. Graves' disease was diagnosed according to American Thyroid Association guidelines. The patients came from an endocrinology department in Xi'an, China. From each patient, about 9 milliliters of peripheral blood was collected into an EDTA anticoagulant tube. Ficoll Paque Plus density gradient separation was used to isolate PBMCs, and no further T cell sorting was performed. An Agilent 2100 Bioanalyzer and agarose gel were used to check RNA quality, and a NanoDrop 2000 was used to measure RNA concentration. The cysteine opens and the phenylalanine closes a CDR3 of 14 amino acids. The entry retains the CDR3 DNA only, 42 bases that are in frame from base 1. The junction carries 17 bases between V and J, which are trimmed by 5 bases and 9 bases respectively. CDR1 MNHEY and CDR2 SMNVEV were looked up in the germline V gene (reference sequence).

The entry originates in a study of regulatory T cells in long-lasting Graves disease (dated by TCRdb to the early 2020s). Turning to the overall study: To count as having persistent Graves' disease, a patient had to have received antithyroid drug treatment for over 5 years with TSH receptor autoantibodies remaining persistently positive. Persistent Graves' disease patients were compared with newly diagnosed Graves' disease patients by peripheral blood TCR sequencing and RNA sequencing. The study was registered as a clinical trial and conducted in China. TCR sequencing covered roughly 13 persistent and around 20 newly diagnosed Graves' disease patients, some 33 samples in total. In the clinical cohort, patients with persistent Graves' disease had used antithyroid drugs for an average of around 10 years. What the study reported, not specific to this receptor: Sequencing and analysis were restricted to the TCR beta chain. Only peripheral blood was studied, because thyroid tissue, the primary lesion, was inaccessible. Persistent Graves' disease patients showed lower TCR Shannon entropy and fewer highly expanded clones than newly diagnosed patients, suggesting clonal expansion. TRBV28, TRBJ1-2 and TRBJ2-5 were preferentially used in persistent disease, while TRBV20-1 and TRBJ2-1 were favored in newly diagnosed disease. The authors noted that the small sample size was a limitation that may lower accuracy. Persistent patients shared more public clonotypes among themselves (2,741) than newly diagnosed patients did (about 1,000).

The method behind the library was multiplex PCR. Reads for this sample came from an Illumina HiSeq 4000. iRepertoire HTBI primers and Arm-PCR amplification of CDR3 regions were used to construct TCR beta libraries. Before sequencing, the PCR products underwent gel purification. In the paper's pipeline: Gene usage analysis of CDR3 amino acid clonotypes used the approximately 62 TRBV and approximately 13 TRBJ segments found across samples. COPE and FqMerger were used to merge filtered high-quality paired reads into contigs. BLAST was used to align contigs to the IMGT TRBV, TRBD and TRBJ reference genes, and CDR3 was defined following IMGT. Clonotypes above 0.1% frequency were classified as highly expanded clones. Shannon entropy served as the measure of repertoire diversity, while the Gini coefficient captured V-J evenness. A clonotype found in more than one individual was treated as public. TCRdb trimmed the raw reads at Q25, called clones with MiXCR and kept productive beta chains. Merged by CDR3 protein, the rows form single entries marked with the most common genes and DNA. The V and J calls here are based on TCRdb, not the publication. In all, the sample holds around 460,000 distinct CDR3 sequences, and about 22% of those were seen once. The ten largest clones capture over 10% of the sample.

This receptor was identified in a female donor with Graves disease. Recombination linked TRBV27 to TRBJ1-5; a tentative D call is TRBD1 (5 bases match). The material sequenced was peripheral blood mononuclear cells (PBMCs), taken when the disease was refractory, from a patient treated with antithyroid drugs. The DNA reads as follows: TGTGCCAGCAGTCCATCGGCAGGGCGGACGCCCCAGCATTTT. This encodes CASSPSAGRTPQHF.